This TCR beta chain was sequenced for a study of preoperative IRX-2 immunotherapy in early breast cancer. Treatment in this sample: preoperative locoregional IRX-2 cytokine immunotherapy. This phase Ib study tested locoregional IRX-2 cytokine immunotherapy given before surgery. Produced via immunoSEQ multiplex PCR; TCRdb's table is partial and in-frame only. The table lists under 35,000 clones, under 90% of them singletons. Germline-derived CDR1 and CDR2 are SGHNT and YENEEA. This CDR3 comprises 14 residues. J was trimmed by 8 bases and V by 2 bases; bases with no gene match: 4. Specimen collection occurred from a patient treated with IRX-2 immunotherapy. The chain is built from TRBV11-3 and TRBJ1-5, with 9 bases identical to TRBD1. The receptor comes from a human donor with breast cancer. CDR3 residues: CASSLTGGGEPQHF. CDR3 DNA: TGTGCCAGCAGCTTAACAGGGGGCGGGGAGCCCCAGCATTTT.